Below are 12 T cell receptor beta chains sequenced from a single sample in a study of naive and memory T cell subsets. Ligated cDNA underwent four rounds of PCR with nested alpha and beta constant region primers and SP2. MiXCR, applied by TCRdb to the UMI-ligation and nested PCR reads, yields one record per CDR3 protein. Among more than 25,000 distinct CDR3 sequences listed, 5.2% were seen once. A UMI-containing oligonucleotide was joined by 3' ligation to the TCR cDNA template. The sequencing input was blood. These receptors were taken from an adult in good health.

In its sample, this clonotype was seen many times. V usage is TRBV20-1 and J usage is TRBJ2-5; 11 bases agree with TRBD2. The V gene's germline CDR1 is DFQATT and CDR2 SNEGSKA (reference sequence). The CDR3 is 15 amino acids. V was pared by 3 bases and J by 3 bases, with 6 bases of the junction left unmatched. CDR3 amino acids: CSASSLTSGKETQYF. The CDR3 bases are TGCAGTGCTAGTTCGCTGACTAGCGGGAAAGAGACCCAGTACTTC.

This clonotype was detected ten times or more. The chain combines TRBV6-5 with TRBJ2-7; 7 bases are shared with TRBD1. The ends lost 5 bases at V and 3 bases at J; junction bases unmatched: 4. From germline, CDR1 is MNHEY and CDR2 SVGAGI. The CDR3 covers 13 residues. The DNA for the CDR3 is TGTGCCAGCAGTCGGGACAGTCGCTACGAGCAGTACTTC. Encoded protein: CASSRDSRYEQYF.

Details on this clonotype: Since a much larger clone is just one base distant, this may be a read error. The chain uses TRBV20-1 and TRBJ2-1; D could derive from TRBD1 or TRBD2 (6 bases each). V was cut by 7 bases and J by 5 bases, with 15 bases left in between. This CDR3 is built from 13 residues. The germline V gene encodes CDR1 DFQATT and CDR2 SNEGSKA (reference sequence). In DNA form, the CDR3 reads TGCAGTGATAGGGGGGCTAGGGACAATGAGCAGTTCTTC. Translating it yields CSDRGARDNEQFF.

This clonotype was picked up many times. The V and J genes are TRBV19 and TRBJ2-7; D remains unclear. Trimming removed 5 bases from V and 3 bases from J, with 17 bases in between. This CDR3 contains 15 residues. CDR1 LNHDA and CDR2 SQIVND come from the germline V gene (reference sequence). The CDR3 protein is CASSPTLTNSYEQYF. In DNA, the CDR3 is TGTGCCAGTAGTCCTACCCTTACTAACAGCTACGAGCAGTACTTC.

This clonotype was seen repeatedly, ten times or more. The rearrangement uses TRBV6-6 and TRBJ1-2, with D tentatively TRBD1 (5 bases). The CDR3 totals 15 residues. The ends were cut back, 2 bases at V and 8 bases at J, with 18 bases in the middle. Germline CDR1 MNHNY, CDR2 SVGAGI (reference sequence). CDR3 sequence (DNA): TGTGCCAGCAGTTACCGGGGCCAGTGGGAGTGGGGCTACACCTTC. Protein: CASSYRGQWEWGYTF.

This clonotype was seen more than once but under ten times. This rearrangement joins TRBV18 to TRBJ1-4, with TRBD1 as a possible D gene (6 bases). The ends were cut back, 2 bases at V and 0 bases at J, with 16 bases in the middle. The germline CDR1 and CDR2 sequences are KGHSH and LQKENI. This CDR3 spans 18 amino acids. The CDR3 nucleotides are TGTGCCAGCTCACCAAGATCGGGACAAGCTGCAACTAATGAAAAACTGTTTTTT. It yields the protein CASSPRSGQAATNEKLFF.

This clonotype was recorded at least ten times. The chain joins TRBV19 to TRBJ1-4, with 9 bases fitting TRBD1. With 7 bases clipped from V and 0 bases from J, the junction kept 3 bases outside the gene matches. Per the germline V gene, CDR1 is LNHDA and CDR2 is SQIVND (reference sequence). The CDR3 sequence is 15 residues long. The CDR3 is CASKDRGPTNEKLFF. CDR3 DNA sequence: TGTGCCAGTAAGGACAGGGGACCAACTAATGAAAAACTGTTTTTT.

The V and J genes are TRBV6-2 or TRBV6-3 and TRBJ2-1; TRBD2 agrees at 11 bases. This CDR3 comprises 16 residues. CDR1 MNHEY and CDR2 SVGEGT come from the germline V gene. V lost 0 bases and J lost 10; bases outside the gene matches: 8. CDR3 amino acids: CASSYSRRLAGREQFF. The CDR3 region has the DNA TGTGCCAGCAGTTACTCGAGGAGACTAGCGGGACGAGAGCAGTTCTTC.

In this sample, this clonotype turned up many times. The CDR3 nucleotides are TGTGCCAGTAGTATAGCGAAAGCAGTCGGGCAGAGGCACATTCAGTACTTC. Amino acids: CASSIAKAVGQRHIQYF. V is TRBV19 and J is TRBJ2-4; no clear D gene. CDR1 LNHDA and CDR2 SQIVND come from the germline V gene (reference sequence). The CDR3 spans 17 residues. V lost 1 base and J lost 8, with 21 bases in between.

This clonotype is medium-sized (0.01 to 0.1%) within its sample. The CDR3: CASSGSLYEQYF. In DNA, the CDR3 is TGTGCCAGCAGCGGGAGCCTCTACGAGCAGTACTTC. This chain connects TRBV28 to TRBJ2-7; D possibly corresponds to TRBD2 (6 bases). V was clipped by 6 bases and J by 3 bases, with 9 bases between them. The germline V gene encodes CDR1 MDHEN and CDR2 SYDVKM. CDR3 length equals 12 residues.

Many counts were recorded for this clonotype. The chain recombines TRBV28 with TRBJ2-5; TRBD1 is a possible D gene (5 bases). Germline assignment: CDR1 MDHEN and CDR2 SYDVKM. Trimming pared 10 bases from V and 1 base from J, leaving 10 bases between. The length of the CDR3 is 12 residues. In DNA form, the CDR3 reads TGTGCCACCCAGGGATCCCAAGAGACCCAGTACTTC. Encoded protein: CATQGSQETQYF.

This clonotype was seen more than once but under ten times. V usage is TRBV19 and J usage is TRBJ1-1; a possible D gene is TRBD1 (6 bases). V was shortened by 7 bases and J by 5 bases, with 11 bases between the two germline ends. Looked up from germline, CDR1 is LNHDA and CDR2 is SQIVND (reference sequence). CDR3 length: 12 amino acids. The CDR3: CASNTQGTEAFF. DNA for the CDR3: TGTGCCAGTAATACCCAGGGGACTGAAGCTTTCTTT.